One and the same sample provided the 23 T cell receptor beta chains below, sequenced in a study of early T cells in non-severe SARS-CoV-2 infection. TCRdb re-derived calls from the 5' RACE reads in MiXCR, one entry per CDR3 protein. This table has 100,000 to 130,000 distinct CDR3 sequences, around 10% appearing once. Sequencing was carried out using whole blood. These receptors all come from an adult who was a healthcare worker with PCR-confirmed SARS-CoV-2 infection or an uninfected control (not recorded which).

Many counts were recorded for this clonotype. The V gene is TRBV5-1, the J gene TRBJ1-6, with 8 positions matching TRBD1. The CDR3 is 16 amino acids. After removal of 2 bases from V and 8 bases from J, the junction contained 9 bases not matched to a gene. The germline CDR1 and CDR2 sequences are SGHRS and YFSETQ. CDR3 region: CASSFSPAGGDSPLHF. The CDR3 DNA is TGCGCCAGCAGCTTTTCCCCGGCAGGGGGCGATTCACCCCTCCACTTT.

In this sample, this clonotype turned up many times. This rearrangement joins TRBV5-1 to TRBJ2-3, with D maybe TRBD1 (5 bases). CDR3 length equals 15 residues. Germline assignment: CDR1 SGHRS and CDR2 YFSETQ. V shed 3 bases and J shed 0 bases, with 11 bases lying between them. The CDR3 region is CASSSDTTSTDTQYF. The DNA of the CDR3 is TGCGCCAGCAGCTCGGACACGACTAGCACAGATACGCAGTATTTT.

The chain employs TRBV12-3 or TRBV12-4 and TRBJ2-6; no clear D gene. The CDR3 has 14 amino acids. Trimming took off 8 bases at V and 2 bases at J, with 10 bases between the two ends. The CDR3 loop reads CASPSSAGANVLTF. The CDR3 coding sequence is TGTGCCAGCCCTTCGTCCGCTGGGGCCAACGTCCTGACTTTC.

CDR3 nucleotides: TGCGCCAGCAGCTCGTTCCGCGGGGACTACACAGATACGCAGTATTTT. This codes for CASSSFRGDYTDTQYF. The chain uses TRBV5-1 and TRBJ2-3; 7 bases match TRBD2. The CDR3 is 16 amino acids. From germline, CDR1 is SGHRS and CDR2 YFSETQ. The junction had 9 bases not matched to a gene; V was cut back by 3 bases and J by 2 bases.

The gene calls are TRBV7-3 and TRBJ2-3; D possibly uses TRBD1 or TRBD2 (6 bases each). Germline values: CDR1 SGHTA, CDR2 FQGTGA. V was clipped by 0 bases and J by 5 bases, with 27 bases between them. This CDR3 spans 20 amino acids. The CDR3 nucleotides read TGTGCCAGCAGCTTAACGAGGGGGAGTGGTAGGTACGGGAGAGAAGATACGCAGTATTTT. Amino acid sequence: CASSLTRGSGRYGREDTQYF.

At least ten counts were recorded for this clonotype. The V call is TRBV7-9, the J call TRBJ1-5; tentatively, D is TRBD1 (5 bases). The CDR3 consists of 13 residues. V was shortened by 5 bases and J by 7 bases, with 12 bases between the two germline ends. Germline lookup yields CDR1 SEHNR and CDR2 FQNEAQ (reference sequence). The chain's CDR3 is CASSRDPGQPQHF. The CDR3 DNA follows: TGTGCCAGCAGCCGGGACCCCGGCCAGCCCCAGCATTTT.

CDR3 DNA: TGCAGCGTTAATAGTGGTCGGTTCTTC. This gives the protein CSVNSGRFF. This sequence joins TRBV29-1 and TRBJ2-1; D ambiguous. This CDR3 is built from 9 residues. The V end was cut by 5 bases, the J end by 15 bases, with 11 bases between. Germline V gene data show CDR1 as SQVTM and CDR2 as ANQGSEA.

This clonotype has just a few counts. The rearrangement links TRBV7-8 to TRBJ2-7; 10 bases line up with TRBD1. V shed 5 bases, J shed 2 bases, and the junction held 9 bases outside the gene matches. The germline V gene encodes CDR1 SGHVS and CDR2 FQNEAQ. The CDR3 runs to 16 residues. CDR3 nucleotides: TGTGCCAGCAGCCACACACCGGGACAGGGGACCTACGAGCAGTACTTC. Its protein is CASSHTPGQGTYEQYF.

This clonotype came up a few times. The chain recombines TRBV5-5 with TRBJ1-5; D may be TRBD1 (5 bases). The CDR3 consists of 15 residues. Looked up from germline, CDR1 is SGHKS and CDR2 is YYEKEE (reference sequence). V was cut by 4 bases and J by 3 bases, with 14 bases left in between. The CDR3 DNA is TGTGCCAGCAGCCGCTGGGGGAGGGACAATCAGCCCCAGCATTTT. Amino acid sequence: CASSRWGRDNQPQHF.

This clonotype was seen many times. The chain recombines TRBV11-2 with TRBJ2-7; D might be TRBD2 (5 bases). The CDR3 sequence is 17 residues long. Germline CDR1 SGHAT, CDR2 FQNNGV. The V end lost 5 bases, the J end lost 0 bases, and 20 bases lay between the germline ends. The CDR3, as DNA: TGTGCCAGCAGCCCGGGCGGACGGGGTCCCTCCTCCTACGAGCAGTACTTC. This codes for CASSPGGRGPSSYEQYF.

V usage is TRBV29-1 and J usage is TRBJ2-1; TRBD2 agrees at 10 bases. CDR1 SQVTM and CDR2 ANQGSEA come from the germline V gene. V lost 2 bases, J lost 1 base, and 5 bases stayed unmatched. This CDR3 contains 16 residues. CDR3 protein: CSVESSGGFSYNEQFF. In DNA, the CDR3 is TGCAGCGTTGAATCTAGCGGGGGTTTTTCCTACAATGAGCAGTTCTTC.

There are a few counts of this clonotype. The V and J genes are TRBV12-3 or TRBV12-4 and TRBJ2-6; TRBD2 is a possible D gene (6 bases). Trimming shortened V by 1 base and J by 0 bases, and 10 bases separated the two germline ends. The CDR3 is 17 residues long. CDR3 in amino acids: CASSLDLGGSGANVLTF. In DNA form, the CDR3 reads TGTGCCAGCAGTTTAGACTTGGGGGGCTCTGGGGCCAACGTCCTGACTTTC.

This chain connects TRBV6-6 to TRBJ1-5, with 7 bases identical to TRBD1. V was clipped by 7 bases and J by 5 bases; unmatched bases: 8. The length of the CDR3 is 14 residues. Looked up from germline, CDR1 is MNHNY and CDR2 is SVGAGI (reference sequence). For the CDR3, the DNA is TGTGCCAGCAACTTTCTACAGGGGCATCAGCCCCAGCATTTT. It specifies CASNFLQGHQPQHF.

The sample holds many counts of this clonotype. The V and J genes are TRBV10-1 and TRBJ2-3, with D perhaps matching TRBD1 (5 bases). The CDR3 runs 14 residues. Trimming pared 8 bases from V and 6 bases from J, leaving 18 bases between. The germline V gene encodes CDR1 WNHNN and CDR2 SYGVQD (reference sequence). The CDR3 is CASRADSPVDTQYF. For the CDR3, the DNA is TGCGCCAGCCGGGCCGACAGCCCTGTGGATACGCAGTATTTT.

In its sample, this clonotype was seen many times. The chain is built from TRBV20-1 and TRBJ2-3; 7 nucleotides line up with TRBD2. This CDR3 contains 14 residues. With V trimmed by 8 bases and J by 4 bases, 12 bases remained unmatched. CDR1 DFQATT and CDR2 SNEGSKA come from the germline V gene (reference sequence). The CDR3 here is CSTLEGGPPDTQYF. The CDR3 bases are TGCAGTACCCTCGAGGGAGGGCCCCCAGATACGCAGTATTTT.

The chain uses TRBV2 and TRBJ1-5, with no clear D. Trimming cost V 0 bases and J 6 bases, with 12 bases left between them. There are 15 residues in the CDR3. Germline V gives CDR1 SNHLY, CDR2 FYNNEI. The CDR3 protein is CASSEALGRIQPQHF. In nucleotides, the CDR3 is TGTGCCAGCAGTGAAGCGCTAGGGAGAATTCAGCCCCAGCATTTT.

This clonotype was counted a few times. This chain connects TRBV5-1 to TRBJ1-2, with 7 bases matching TRBD1. Germline V gives CDR1 SGHRS, CDR2 YFSETQ. The V segment lost 3 bases and the J segment 2 bases; nucleotides outside the gene matches: 4. The CDR3 loop spans 14 amino acids. CDR3 region: CASSWEGQNYGYTF. The CDR3 DNA sequence: TGCGCCAGCAGCTGGGAGGGACAGAACTATGGCTACACCTTC.

This clonotype was observed at least ten times. J is TRBJ2-7 and V is TRBV4-1; no reliable D call. Germline CDR1 reads MGHRA; CDR2 reads YSYEKL. The V gene lost 0 bases and the J gene lost 6 bases, with 15 bases spanning the gap. The CDR3 spans 15 residues. CDR3 residues: CASSQDRAPIFEQYF. In nucleotides, the CDR3 is TGCGCCAGCAGCCAAGATCGGGCCCCTATTTTCGAGCAGTACTTC.

Note on this clonotype: One end of the junction does not line up with germline, which may come from a read error. The gene calls are TRBV7-7 and TRBJ2-5; D not resolved. Germline V lookup: CDR1 SSHAT, CDR2 FNYEAQ (reference sequence). The CDR3 is 13 residues long. The CDR3 here is CASSSRIGETQYF. CDR3 nucleotide sequence: TGTGCTAGCAGCTCGAGGATTGGAGAGACCCAGTACTTC.

This clonotype turned up a few times. The CDR3 loop reads CASSFGGGGTEAFF. CDR3 in DNA: TGTGCCAGCAGTTTTGGGGGTGGGGGGACTGAAGCTTTCTTT. The gene calls are TRBV27 and TRBJ1-1; TRBD1 might be the D (5 bases). This CDR3 contains 14 residues. CDR1 and CDR2 from the germline V gene are MNHEY and SMNVEV (reference sequence). V was shortened by 3 bases and J by 5 bases, with 13 bases between the two germline ends.

This chain links TRBV12-3 or TRBV12-4 with TRBJ2-3; perhaps TRBD2 as D (5 bases). This CDR3 has 13 residues. V was pared by 6 bases and J by 3 bases, with 10 bases between. The CDR3 coding sequence is TGTGCCAGCAGCGATAGAGGGACAGATACGCAGTATTTT. It yields the protein CASSDRGTDTQYF.

This clonotype was seen repeatedly, ten times or more. The chain uses TRBV7-6 and TRBJ2-3, with D tentatively TRBD1 or TRBD2 (5 bases each). Trimming pared 8 bases from V and 0 bases from J, leaving 9 bases between. CDR1 and CDR2 (germline): SGHVS, FNYEAQ. The CDR3 totals 13 residues. For the CDR3, the DNA is TGTGCCAGCGCCCGGGACAGCACAGATACGCAGTATTTT. This encodes CASARDSTDTQYF.

This clonotype has ten or more counts. The chain carries TRBV10-3 and TRBJ1-5; 10 bases align to TRBD1. V shed 4 bases, J shed 2 bases, and the junction held 2 bases outside the gene matches. The germline gives CDR1 ENHRY, CDR2 SYGVKD. The CDR3 runs 15 residues. The CDR3 protein is CAISVGTGGNQPQHF. CDR3 nucleotides: TGTGCCATCAGTGTCGGGACAGGGGGCAATCAGCCCCAGCATTTT.